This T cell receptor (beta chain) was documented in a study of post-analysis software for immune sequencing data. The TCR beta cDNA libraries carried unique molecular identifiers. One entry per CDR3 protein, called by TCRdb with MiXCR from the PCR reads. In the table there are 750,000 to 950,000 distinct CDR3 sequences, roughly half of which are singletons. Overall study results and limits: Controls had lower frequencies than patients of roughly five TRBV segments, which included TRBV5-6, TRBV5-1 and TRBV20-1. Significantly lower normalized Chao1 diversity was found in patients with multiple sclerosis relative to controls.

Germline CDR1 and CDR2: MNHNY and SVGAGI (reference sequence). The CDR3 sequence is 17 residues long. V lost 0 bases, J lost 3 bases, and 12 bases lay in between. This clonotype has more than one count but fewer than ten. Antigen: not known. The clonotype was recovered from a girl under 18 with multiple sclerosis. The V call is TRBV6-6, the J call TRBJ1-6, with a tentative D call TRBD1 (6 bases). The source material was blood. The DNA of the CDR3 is TGTGCCAGCAGTTACTCCAACCAGGGGCGCTATAATTCACCCCTCCACTTT. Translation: CASSYSNQGRYNSPLHF.